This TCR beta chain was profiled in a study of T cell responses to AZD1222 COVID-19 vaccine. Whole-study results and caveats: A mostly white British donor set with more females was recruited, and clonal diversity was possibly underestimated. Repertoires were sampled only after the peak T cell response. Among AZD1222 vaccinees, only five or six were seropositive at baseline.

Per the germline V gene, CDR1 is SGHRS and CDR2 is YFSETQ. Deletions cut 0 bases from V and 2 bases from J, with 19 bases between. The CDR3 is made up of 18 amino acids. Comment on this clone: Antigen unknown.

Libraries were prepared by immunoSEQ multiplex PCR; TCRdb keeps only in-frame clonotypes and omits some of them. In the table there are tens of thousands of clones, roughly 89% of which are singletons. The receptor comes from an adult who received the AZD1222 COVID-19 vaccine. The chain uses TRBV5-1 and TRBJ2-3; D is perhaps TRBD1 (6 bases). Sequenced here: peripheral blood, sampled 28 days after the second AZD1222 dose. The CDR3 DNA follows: TGCGCCAGCAGCTTGGCCCCTACAGGGACCATTTCCACAGATACGCAGTATTTT. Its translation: CASSLAPTGTISTDTQYF.